The present T cell receptor (beta chain) was sequenced within a study of PD-L1 blockade in urothelial cancer. Study context: Patients started atezolizumab at some point between 2012 and 2014, 1,200 mg intravenously every 3 weeks. T cells were recovered from blood samples at a median of 141,255.

Synthetic spike-ins, TCR analog templates, were added into each PCR. Generated by immunoSEQ multiplex PCR, the TCRdb table keeps only in-frame clones and is missing some. The sample lists approximately 88,000 clones, less than 90% occurring once. On this clone: Its antigen is unidentified.

Germline values: CDR1 KGHSH, CDR2 LQKENI. The CDR3 is made up of 15 amino acids. V gave up 6 bases and J gave up 0 bases; unmatched junction bases: 5. General study points: Larger 3-week expansion of tumor-associated blood clones was seen in durable-benefit patients.

Noted time point: pretreatment peripheral blood. This receptor was taken from a man in his sixties with urothelial cancer. Specimen: PBMCs, collected around atezolizumab (anti-PD-L1) treatment. This chain links TRBV18 with TRBJ2-3; 8 bases agree with TRBD2. The CDR3: CASSPGLASTDTQYF. DNA for the CDR3: TGTGCCAGCTCTCCCGGACTAGCCAGCACAGATACGCAGTATTTT.